This TCR beta chain appears in the sequencing data of a study of CD8 T cells in Susac syndrome. Those who served as multiple sclerosis controls were treatment-naive patients with stable or active relapsing-remitting disease. This CDR3 region has 18 residues. The V gene end was trimmed by 4 bases and the J gene end by 5 bases; junction bases not matched to a gene: 17. Germline V gives CDR1 MGHRA, CDR2 YSYEKL. The RNA input was roughly 0.45 to 1 ug, and it was reverse transcribed with random hexamers. One entry per CDR3 protein results from TCRdb running MiXCR on the immunoSEQ multiplex PCR reads. Of roughly 300,000 distinct CDR3 sequences listed, about 88% were seen once; the top ten hold about 0.11%.

The rearrangement joins TRBV4-1 to TRBJ2-5; 9 bases map to TRBD2. The sample consisted of CD8+ T cells from PBMCs. This TCR was sampled from a human donor with multiple sclerosis. CDR3 in DNA: TGCGCCAGCAGCCTAGCCCCCCCAGCGGGAGGAGGGGGCGAGACCCAGTACTTC. Translating it yields CASSLAPPAGGGGETQYF.